This T cell receptor beta chain was profiled in a study of cytomegalovirus exposure and HLA in healthy donors. Findings of the study overall: Reported results showed that the classifier diagnosed cytomegalovirus status with high specificity and sensitivity. Cytomegalovirus-associated status was assigned to about 160 TCR beta chains. The authors confirmed in vitro that a few CMV-associated chains were specific for CMV antigens.

Remarks on this clone: Antigen unknown.

Clones were read by immunoSEQ multiplex PCR, and TCRdb kept only the in-frame ones, dropping some. The table records some 70,000 clones, around 95% of them present only once. The length of the CDR3 is 13 residues. From germline, CDR1 is SGHTA and CDR2 FQGTGA. V lost 6 bases to trimming and J lost 5 bases, with 11 bases between them. Donors came from a validation cohort of approximately 110 subjects, distinct from the first 666-subject cohort. Sequenced material: PBMCs. The rearrangement links TRBV7-3 to TRBJ2-1; the D gene is possibly TRBD2 (6 bases). The receptor was isolated from a man in his late teens or twenties in good health and CMV-seronegative. CDR3 DNA: TGTGCCAGCAGTTCGGGAGCAAACAATGAGCAGTTCTTC. Its translation: CASSSGANNEQFF.